The source of this T cell receptor beta chain is a study of T cell changes during pregnancy in multiple sclerosis. Data came from immunoSEQ multiplex PCR; TCRdb stores just in-frame clones and leaves some out. The sample contains about 70,000 clones, around nine tenths of which appear only once. V lost 8 bases to trimming and J lost 7 bases, with 14 bases between them. The CDR3 is made up of 12 amino acids. CDR1 is MGHDK, CDR2 SYGVNS, per germline. This chain links TRBV25-1 with TRBJ1-2; D is undetermined. This clonotype was obtained from a female donor in good health, enrolled as a control in a pregnancy study. The sample here was peripheral blood, taken in the second trimester of pregnancy. The CDR3: CASGSSYGGYTF. CDR3 DNA: TGTGCCAGCGGGAGCAGTTATGGTGGCTACACCTTC.